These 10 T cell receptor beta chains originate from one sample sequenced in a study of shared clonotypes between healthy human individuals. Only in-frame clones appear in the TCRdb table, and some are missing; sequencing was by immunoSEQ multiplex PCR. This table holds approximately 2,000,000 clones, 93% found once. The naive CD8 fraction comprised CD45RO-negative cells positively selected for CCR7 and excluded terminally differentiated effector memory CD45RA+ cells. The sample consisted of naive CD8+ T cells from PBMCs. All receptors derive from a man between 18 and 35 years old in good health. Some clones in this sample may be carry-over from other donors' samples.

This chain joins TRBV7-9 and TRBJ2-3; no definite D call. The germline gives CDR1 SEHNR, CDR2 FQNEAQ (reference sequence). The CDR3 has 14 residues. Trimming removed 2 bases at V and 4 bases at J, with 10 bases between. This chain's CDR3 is CASSLRSPADTQYF. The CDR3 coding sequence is TGTGCCAGCAGCTTACGGTCTCCGGCAGATACGCAGTATTTT.

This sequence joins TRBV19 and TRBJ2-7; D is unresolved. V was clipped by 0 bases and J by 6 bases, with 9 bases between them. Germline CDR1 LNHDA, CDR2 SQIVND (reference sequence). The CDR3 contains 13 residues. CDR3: CASSIDALGEQYF. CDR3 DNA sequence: TGTGCCAGTAGTATAGACGCCCTCGGCGAGCAGTACTTC.

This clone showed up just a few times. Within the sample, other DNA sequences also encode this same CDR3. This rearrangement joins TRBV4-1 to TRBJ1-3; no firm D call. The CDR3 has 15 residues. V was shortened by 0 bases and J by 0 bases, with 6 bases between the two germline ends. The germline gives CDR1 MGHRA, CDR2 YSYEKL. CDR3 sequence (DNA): TGCGCCAGCAGCCAAGATAGGAGCTCTGGAAACACCATATATTTT. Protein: CASSQDRSSGNTIYF.

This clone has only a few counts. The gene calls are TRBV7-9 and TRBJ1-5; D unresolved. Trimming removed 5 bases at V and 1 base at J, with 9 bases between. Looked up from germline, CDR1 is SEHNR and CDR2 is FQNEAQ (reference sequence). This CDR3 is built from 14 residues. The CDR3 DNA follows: TGTGCCAGCAGCATGATCGGGAGCAATCAGCCCCAGCATTTT. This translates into CASSMIGSNQPQHF.

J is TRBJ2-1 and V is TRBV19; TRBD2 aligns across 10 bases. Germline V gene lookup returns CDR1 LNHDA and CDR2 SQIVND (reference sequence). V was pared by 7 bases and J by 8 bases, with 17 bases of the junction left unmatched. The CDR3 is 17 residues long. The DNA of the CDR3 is TGTGCCAGTACCCGCCTGGGAGCGGGAGGGCCTCTTGATGAGCAGTTCTTC. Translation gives CASTRLGAGGPLDEQFF.

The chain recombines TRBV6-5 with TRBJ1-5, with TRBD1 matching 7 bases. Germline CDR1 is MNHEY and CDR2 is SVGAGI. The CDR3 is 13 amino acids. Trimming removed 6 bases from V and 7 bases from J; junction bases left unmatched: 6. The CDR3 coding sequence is TGTGCCAGCAGCGACAGGGTATACCAGCCCCAGCATTTT. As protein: CASSDRVYQPQHF.

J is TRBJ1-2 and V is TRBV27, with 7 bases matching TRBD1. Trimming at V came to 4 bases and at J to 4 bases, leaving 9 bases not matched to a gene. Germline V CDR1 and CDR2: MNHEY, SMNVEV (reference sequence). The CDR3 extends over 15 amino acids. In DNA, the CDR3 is TGTGCCAGCAGTTACGCAGGGGGATTGGGCTATGGCTACACCTTC. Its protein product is CASSYAGGLGYGYTF.

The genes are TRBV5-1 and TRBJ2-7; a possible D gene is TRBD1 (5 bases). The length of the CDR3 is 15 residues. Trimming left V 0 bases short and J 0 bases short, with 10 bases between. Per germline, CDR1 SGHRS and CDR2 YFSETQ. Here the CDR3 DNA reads TGCGCCAGCAGCTTGGGTGACAGTCTCTCCTACGAGCAGTACTTC. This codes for CASSLGDSLSYEQYF.

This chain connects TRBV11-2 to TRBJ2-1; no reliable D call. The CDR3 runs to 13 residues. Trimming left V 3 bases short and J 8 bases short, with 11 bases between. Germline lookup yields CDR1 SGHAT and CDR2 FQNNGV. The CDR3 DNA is TGTGCCAGCAGCTTGTCCCCGATCTATGAGCAGTTCTTC. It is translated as CASSLSPIYEQFF.

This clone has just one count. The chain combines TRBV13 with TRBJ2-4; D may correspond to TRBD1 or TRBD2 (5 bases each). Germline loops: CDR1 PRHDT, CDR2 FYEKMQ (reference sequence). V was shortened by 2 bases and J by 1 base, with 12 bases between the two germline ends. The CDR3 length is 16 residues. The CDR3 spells CASSLHMGPAKNIQYF. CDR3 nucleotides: TGTGCCAGCAGCTTACATATGGGACCCGCCAAAAACATTCAGTACTTC.